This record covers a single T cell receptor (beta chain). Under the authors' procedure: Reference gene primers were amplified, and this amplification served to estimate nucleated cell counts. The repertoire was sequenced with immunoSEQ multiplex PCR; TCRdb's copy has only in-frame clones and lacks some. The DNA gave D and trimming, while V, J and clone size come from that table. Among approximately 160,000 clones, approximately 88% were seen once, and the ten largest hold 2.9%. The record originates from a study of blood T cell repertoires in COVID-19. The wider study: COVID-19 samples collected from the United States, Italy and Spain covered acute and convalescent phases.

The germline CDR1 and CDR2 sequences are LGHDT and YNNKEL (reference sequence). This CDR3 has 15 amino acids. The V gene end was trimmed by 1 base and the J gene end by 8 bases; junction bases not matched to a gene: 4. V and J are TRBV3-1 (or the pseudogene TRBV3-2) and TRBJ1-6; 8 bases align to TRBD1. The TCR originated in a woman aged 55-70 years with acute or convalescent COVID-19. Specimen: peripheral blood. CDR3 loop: CASSQGRTGYSPLHF. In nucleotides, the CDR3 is TGTGCCAGCAGCCAAGGGAGGACAGGGTATTCACCCCTCCACTTT.